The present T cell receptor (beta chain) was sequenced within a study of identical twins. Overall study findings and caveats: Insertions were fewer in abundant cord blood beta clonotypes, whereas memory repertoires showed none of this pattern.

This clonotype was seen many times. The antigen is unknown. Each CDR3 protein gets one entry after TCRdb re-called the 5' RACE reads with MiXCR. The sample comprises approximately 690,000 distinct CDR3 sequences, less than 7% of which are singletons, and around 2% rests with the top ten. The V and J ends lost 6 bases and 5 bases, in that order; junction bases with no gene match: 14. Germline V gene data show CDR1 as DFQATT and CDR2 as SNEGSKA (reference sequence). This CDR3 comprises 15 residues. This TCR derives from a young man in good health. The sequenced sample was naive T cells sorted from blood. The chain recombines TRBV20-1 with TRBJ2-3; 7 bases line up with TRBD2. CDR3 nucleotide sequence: TGCAGTGCCCGCCCTACAGCGGGACTTCTAGATACGCAGTATTTT. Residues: CSARPTAGLLDTQYF.